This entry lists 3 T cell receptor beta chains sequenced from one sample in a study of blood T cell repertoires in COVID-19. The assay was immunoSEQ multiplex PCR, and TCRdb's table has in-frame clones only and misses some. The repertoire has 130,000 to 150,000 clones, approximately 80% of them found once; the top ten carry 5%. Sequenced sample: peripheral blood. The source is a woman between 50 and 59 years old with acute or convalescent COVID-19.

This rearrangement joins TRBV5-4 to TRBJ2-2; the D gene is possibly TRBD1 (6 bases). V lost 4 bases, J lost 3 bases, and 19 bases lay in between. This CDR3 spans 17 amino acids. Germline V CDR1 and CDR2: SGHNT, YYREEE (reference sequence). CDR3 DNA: TGTGCCAGCAGCCCACCTGACAGGCGGCGCGACACCGGGGAGCTGTTTTTT. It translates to CASSPPDRRRDTGELFF. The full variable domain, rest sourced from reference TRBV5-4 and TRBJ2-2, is ETGVTQSPTHLIKTRGQQVTLRCSSQSGHNTVSWYQQALGQGPQFIFQYYREEENGRGNFPPRFSGLQFPNYSSELNVNALELDDSALYLCASSPPDRRRDTGELFFGEGSRLTVL.

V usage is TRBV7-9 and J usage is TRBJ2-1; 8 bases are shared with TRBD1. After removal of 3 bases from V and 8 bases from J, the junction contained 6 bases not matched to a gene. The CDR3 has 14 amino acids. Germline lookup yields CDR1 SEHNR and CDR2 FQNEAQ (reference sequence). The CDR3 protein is CASSFQGAVDEQFF. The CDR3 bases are TGTGCCAGCAGCTTTCAGGGGGCGGTCGATGAGCAGTTCTTC.

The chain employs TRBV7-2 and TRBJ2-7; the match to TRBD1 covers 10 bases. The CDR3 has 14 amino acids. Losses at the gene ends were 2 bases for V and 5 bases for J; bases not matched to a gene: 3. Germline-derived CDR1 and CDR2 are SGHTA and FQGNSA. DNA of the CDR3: TGTGCCAGCAGCTTACTGACAGGGGGCGACGAGCAGTACTTC. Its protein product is CASSLLTGGDEQYF.